A few counts support the clone carrying this T cell receptor beta chain. The sample comes from a study of cytomegalovirus exposure and HLA in healthy donors. As for the study in general: Early released data had about 85 million unique TCRs, all coming from HLA-typed donors.

CDR1 is SNHLY, CDR2 FYNNEI, per germline. This CDR3 is built from 15 residues. Trimming took 8 bases from V and 3 from J; bases not matched to a gene: 6. PCR employed 60 Vbeta and 13 Jbeta primers. The authors' processing: Roughly 9.9 million shared chains were among the roughly 80 million unique TCR beta chains that a later analysis counted. Using immunoSEQ multiplex PCR, the repertoire was profiled, and TCRdb retains in-frame clones only, with some absent. D and trimming come from the DNA, and the V and J calls and clone size come from that table. The sample holds over 85,000 clones, approximately 86% seen once. There were likely unrecorded immune exposures, though donors were nominally healthy when sampled.

The sequenced sample consisted of PBMCs. This rearrangement joins TRBV2 to TRBJ2-3; TRBD2 agrees at 12 bases. This clonotype originated in a man aged 35 to 55 in good health and CMV-seronegative. The CDR3 DNA reads as TGTGCCAGCGGTCTAGCGGGGGGGCCAACAGATACGCAGTATTTT. This codes for CASGLAGGPTDTQYF.